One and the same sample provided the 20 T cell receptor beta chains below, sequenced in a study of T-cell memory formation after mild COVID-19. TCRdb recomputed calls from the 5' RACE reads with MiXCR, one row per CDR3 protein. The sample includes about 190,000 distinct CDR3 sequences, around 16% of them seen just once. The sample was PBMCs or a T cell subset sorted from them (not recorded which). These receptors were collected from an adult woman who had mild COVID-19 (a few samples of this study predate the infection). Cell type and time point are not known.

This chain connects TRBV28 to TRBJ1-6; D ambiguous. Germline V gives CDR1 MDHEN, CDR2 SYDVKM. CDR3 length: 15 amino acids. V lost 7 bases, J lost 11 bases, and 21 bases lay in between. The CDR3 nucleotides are TGTGCCAGCACCCTCCGGGGTGCAGGCCGAACACCCCTCCACTTT. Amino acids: CASTLRGAGRTPLHF.

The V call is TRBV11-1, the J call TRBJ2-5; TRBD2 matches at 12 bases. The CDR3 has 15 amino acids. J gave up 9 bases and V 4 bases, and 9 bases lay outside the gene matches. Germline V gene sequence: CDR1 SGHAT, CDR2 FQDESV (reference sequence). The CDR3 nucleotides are TGTGCCAGCAGCTGGACTAGCGGGGCCCCGGGGGCCCAGTACTTC. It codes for CASSWTSGAPGAQYF.

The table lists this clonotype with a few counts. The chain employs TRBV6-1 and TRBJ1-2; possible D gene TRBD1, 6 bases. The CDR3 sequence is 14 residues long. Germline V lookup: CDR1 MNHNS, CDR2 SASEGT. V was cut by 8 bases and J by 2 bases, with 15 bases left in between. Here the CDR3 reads CASGGGRGNYGYTF. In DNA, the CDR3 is TGTGCCAGCGGAGGGGGAAGAGGGAACTATGGCTACACCTTC.

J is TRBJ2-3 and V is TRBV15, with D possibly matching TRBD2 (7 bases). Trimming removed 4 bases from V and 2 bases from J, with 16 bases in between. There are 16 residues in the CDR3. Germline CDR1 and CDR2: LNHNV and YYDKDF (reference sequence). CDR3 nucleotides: TGTGCCACCAGCAAAGGGGGGGGCAGGTCCACAGATACGCAGTATTTT. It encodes CATSKGGGRSTDTQYF.

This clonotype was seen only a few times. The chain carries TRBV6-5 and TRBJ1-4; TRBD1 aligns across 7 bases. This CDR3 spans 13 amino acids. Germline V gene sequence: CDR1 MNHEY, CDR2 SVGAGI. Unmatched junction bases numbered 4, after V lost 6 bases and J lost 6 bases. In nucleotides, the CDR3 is TGTGCCAGCAGGGAGGGGGCACATGAAAAACTGTTTTTT. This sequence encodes CASREGAHEKLFF.

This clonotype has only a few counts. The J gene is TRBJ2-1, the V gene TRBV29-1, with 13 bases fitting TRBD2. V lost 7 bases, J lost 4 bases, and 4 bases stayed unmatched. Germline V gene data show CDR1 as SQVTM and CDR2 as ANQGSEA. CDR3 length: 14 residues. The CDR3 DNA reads TGCAGCGCGACTAGCGGGGGGCCTTACAATGAGCAGTTCTTC. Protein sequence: CSATSGGPYNEQFF.

CDR3 nucleotide sequence: TGTGCCAGCAGTCCAATGGGGGGCCTCTACGAGCAGTACTTC. It specifies CASSPMGGLYEQYF. The chain joins TRBV12-3 or TRBV12-4 to TRBJ2-7; D may correspond to TRBD1 or TRBD2 (6 bases each). There are 14 residues in the CDR3. Trimming took 5 bases from V and 3 from J, leaving 14 bases between them.

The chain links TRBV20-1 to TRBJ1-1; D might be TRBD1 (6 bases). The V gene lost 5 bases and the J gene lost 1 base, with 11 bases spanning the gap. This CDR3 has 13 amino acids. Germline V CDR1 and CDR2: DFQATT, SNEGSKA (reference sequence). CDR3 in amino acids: CSAGGQPNTEAFF. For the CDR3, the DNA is TGCAGTGCTGGAGGACAGCCGAACACTGAAGCTTTCTTT.

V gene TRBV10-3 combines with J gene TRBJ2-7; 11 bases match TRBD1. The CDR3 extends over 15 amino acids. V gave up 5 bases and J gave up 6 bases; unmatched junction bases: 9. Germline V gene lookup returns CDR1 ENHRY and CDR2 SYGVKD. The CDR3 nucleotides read TGTGCCATCAGTCGAGAAGCCGGGACAGGGGGCGAGCAGTACTTC. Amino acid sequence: CAISREAGTGGEQYF.

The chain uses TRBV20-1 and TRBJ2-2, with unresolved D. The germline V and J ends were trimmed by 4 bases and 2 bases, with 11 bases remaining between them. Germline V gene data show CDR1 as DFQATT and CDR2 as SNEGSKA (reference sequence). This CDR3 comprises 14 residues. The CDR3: CSATPAPNTGELFF. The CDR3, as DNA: TGCAGTGCTACCCCAGCTCCCAACACCGGGGAGCTGTTTTTT.

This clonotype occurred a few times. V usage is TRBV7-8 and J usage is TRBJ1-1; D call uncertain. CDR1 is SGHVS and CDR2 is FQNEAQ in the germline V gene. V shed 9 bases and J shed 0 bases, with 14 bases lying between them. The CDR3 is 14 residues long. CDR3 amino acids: CASTQRRVNTEAFF. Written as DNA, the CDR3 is TGTGCCAGTACCCAACGGAGGGTGAACACTGAAGCTTTCTTT.

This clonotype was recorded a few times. CDR3 nucleotide sequence: TGTGCCAGCAGTTTACGGTACAGCCAAAACACTGAAGCTTTCTTT. Translating gives CASSLRYSQNTEAFF. The chain carries TRBV27 and TRBJ1-1; no reliable D call. Germline V lookup: CDR1 MNHEY, CDR2 SMNVEV (reference sequence). CDR3 length equals 15 residues. V dropped 2 bases and J dropped 2 bases, with 12 bases sitting between them.

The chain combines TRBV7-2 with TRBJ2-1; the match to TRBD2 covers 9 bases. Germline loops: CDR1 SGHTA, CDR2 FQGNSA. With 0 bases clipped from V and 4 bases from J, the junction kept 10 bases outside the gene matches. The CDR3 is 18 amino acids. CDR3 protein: CASSLAGSGGRAYNEQFF. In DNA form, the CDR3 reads TGTGCCAGCAGCTTAGCGGGGTCCGGCGGGAGGGCATACAATGAGCAGTTCTTC.

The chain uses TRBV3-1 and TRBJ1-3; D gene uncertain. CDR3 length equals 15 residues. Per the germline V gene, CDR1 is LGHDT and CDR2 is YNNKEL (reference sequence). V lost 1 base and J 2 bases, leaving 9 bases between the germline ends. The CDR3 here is CASSQVGRAGNTIYF. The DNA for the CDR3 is TGTGCCAGCAGCCAAGTGGGCCGGGCTGGAAACACCATATATTTT.

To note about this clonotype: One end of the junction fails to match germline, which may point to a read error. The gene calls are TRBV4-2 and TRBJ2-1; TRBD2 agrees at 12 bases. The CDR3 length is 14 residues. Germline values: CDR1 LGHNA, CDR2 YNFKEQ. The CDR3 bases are TGTGCCAGCAGCCAAGAGCTAGCGGGAGGGCCCAGGCTCTTC. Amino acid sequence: CASSQELAGGPRLF.

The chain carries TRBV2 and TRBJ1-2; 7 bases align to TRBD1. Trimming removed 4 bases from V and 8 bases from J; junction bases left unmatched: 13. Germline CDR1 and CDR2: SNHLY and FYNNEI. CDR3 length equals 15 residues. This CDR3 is CASSGERGRVGGYTF. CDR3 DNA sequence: TGTGCCAGCAGTGGTGAGAGGGGGCGAGTTGGAGGCTACACCTTC.

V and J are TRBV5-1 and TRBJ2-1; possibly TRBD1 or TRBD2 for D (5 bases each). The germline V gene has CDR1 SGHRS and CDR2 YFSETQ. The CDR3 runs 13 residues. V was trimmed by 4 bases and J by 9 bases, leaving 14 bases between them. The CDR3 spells CASSLRDRGEQFF. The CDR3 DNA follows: TGCGCCAGCAGCCTCCGGGACCGGGGTGAGCAGTTCTTC. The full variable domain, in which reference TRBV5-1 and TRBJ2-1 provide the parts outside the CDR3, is KAGVTQTPRYLIKTRGQQVTLSCSPISGHRSVSWYQQTPGQGLQFLFEYFSETQRNKGNFPGRFSGRQFSNSRSEMNVSTLELGDSALYLCASSLRDRGEQFFGPGTRLTVL.

CDR3 coding DNA: TGTGCCAGCAGCCGGACAGGGACTAGCGAGGGGATGGACGAGCAGTACTTC. Its translation: CASSRTGTSEGMDEQYF. This chain links TRBV7-3 with TRBJ2-7; 10 nucleotides align to TRBD2. V dropped 5 bases and J dropped 5; count of bases not matched to a gene: 15. CDR3 length: 17 amino acids. Germline CDR1 reads SGHTA; CDR2 reads FQGTGA.

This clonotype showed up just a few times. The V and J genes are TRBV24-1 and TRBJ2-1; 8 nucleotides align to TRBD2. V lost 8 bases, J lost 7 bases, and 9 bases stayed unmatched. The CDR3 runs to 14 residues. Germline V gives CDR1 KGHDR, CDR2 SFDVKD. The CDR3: CATNSGTRANEQFF. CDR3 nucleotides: TGTGCCACCAACTCCGGGACTAGGGCTAATGAGCAGTTCTTC.

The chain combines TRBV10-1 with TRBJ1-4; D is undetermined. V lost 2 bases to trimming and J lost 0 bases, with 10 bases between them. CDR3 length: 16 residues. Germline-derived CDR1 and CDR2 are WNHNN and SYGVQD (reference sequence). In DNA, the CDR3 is TGCGCCAGCAGTGAGAGTCCGGGGACAACTAATGAAAAACTGTTTTTT. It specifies CASSESPGTTNEKLFF.